The next 32 T cell receptor beta chains were all read from a single sample in a study of monozygotic twins with inflammatory bowel disease. With the 5' RACE reads reprocessed, TCRdb shows one record per CDR3 protein and no DNA. Here the sample table reports 190,000 or so distinct CDR3 sequences. Sequenced sample: blood. The receptor source for this set is a human donor with ulcerative colitis or Crohn's disease, or a healthy co-twin of an affected twin (not recorded which).

This chain links TRBV19 with TRBJ2-6; the TRBD1 assignment by TCRdb is unverifiable without DNA. The CDR3 is 18 residues long. Germline lookup yields CDR1 LNHDA and CDR2 SQIVND (reference sequence). CDR3 loop: CASSIDLRGNSGANVLTF.

This chain connects TRBV20-1 to TRBJ1-6; TCRdb picks TRBD1, but there is no DNA to check that call. CDR1 is DFQATT, CDR2 SNEGSKA, per germline (reference sequence). The CDR3 runs 16 residues. The CDR3 here is CSARDGQQGENSPLHF.

The chain combines TRBV7-9 with TRBJ2-7; TCRdb gives TRBD1 as the D gene, but with no DNA this cannot be confirmed. Germline CDR1 and CDR2: SEHNR and FQNEAQ (reference sequence). CDR3 length equals 13 residues. The CDR3 loop reads CASSNEERVEQYF.

This chain links TRBV5-1 with TRBJ2-3; TCRdb selects TRBD1, and the lack of DNA leaves this call unchecked. Germline values: CDR1 SGHRS, CDR2 YFSETQ. This CDR3 comprises 16 residues. This CDR3 is CASSAGGGRVEDTQYF.

J is TRBJ1-2 and V is TRBV18; TCRdb selects TRBD1, and the lack of DNA leaves this call unchecked. This CDR3 has 13 amino acids. Germline CDR1 and CDR2: KGHSH and LQKENI. The CDR3 region is CASSPTESYGYTF.

This chain connects TRBV15 to TRBJ2-3. Germline V gene lookup returns CDR1 LNHNV and CDR2 YYDKDF (reference sequence). The CDR3 loop spans 15 amino acids. This CDR3 is CATSRDLASTDTQYF.

This rearrangement joins TRBV7-2 to TRBJ2-4. This CDR3 has 14 residues. Germline assignment: CDR1 SGHTA and CDR2 FQGNSA. The CDR3 protein is CASSLVVWPDIQYF.

The chain combines TRBV2 with TRBJ1-1. The CDR3 length is 14 residues. Germline assignment: CDR1 SNHLY and CDR2 FYNNEI. The CDR3 loop is CASSQTDGVTEAFF.

The V call is TRBV5-1, the J call TRBJ2-3; TCRdb picks TRBD1, but there is no DNA to check that call. The length of the CDR3 is 15 residues. The germline CDR1 and CDR2 sequences are SGHRS and YFSETQ. The CDR3 loop is CASSLERGRTDTQYF.

This chain uses TRBV5-1 with TRBJ2-2; the TCRdb D gene call, TRBD1, has no DNA to confirm it. Germline CDR1 reads SGHRS; CDR2 reads YFSETQ. The CDR3 extends over 15 amino acids. The CDR3 sequence is CASSPSRDRAGELFF.

The chain recombines TRBV5-1 with TRBJ2-5. The V gene's germline CDR1 is SGHRS and CDR2 YFSETQ. This CDR3 contains 14 residues. The CDR3 loop is CASSLSRIQETQYF.

The chain uses TRBV7-6 and TRBJ2-5; TCRdb proposes TRBD1, but this gene call is untestable without DNA. The germline V gene encodes CDR1 SGHVS and CDR2 FNYEAQ. The CDR3 contains 15 residues. CDR3 in amino acids: CASSFHNRGRETQYF.

CDR3 residues: CASSESVSGRKLFF. The chain couples TRBV2 to TRBJ1-4. CDR1 is SNHLY, CDR2 FYNNEI, per germline. This CDR3 is built from 14 residues.

Here the CDR3 reads CASSFSYRGGYTF. The chain is built from TRBV5-4 and TRBJ1-2. Germline V gives CDR1 SGHNT, CDR2 YYREEE (reference sequence). The CDR3 loop spans 13 amino acids.

The chain carries TRBV20-1 and TRBJ1-5; TCRdb proposes TRBD1, but this gene call is untestable without DNA. Per the germline V gene, CDR1 is DFQATT and CDR2 is SNEGSKA (reference sequence). This CDR3 region has 15 residues. The CDR3 loop is CSARGDRGGNQPQHF.

The V and J genes are TRBV20-1 and TRBJ1-1. The CDR3 spans 15 residues. Germline V lookup: CDR1 DFQATT, CDR2 SNEGSKA (reference sequence). The CDR3 here is CSATVLGFRDTEAFF.

V usage is TRBV7-6 and J usage is TRBJ1-1. The CDR3 length is 14 residues. CDR1 and CDR2 from the germline V gene are SGHVS and FNYEAQ. CDR3 protein: CASSLLSEGTEAFF.

The chain uses TRBV5-6 and TRBJ2-3; absent DNA, TCRdb's TRBD2 call cannot be checked. The length of the CDR3 is 14 residues. Germline V gene lookup returns CDR1 SGHDT and CDR2 YYEEEE. The CDR3 sequence: CASAGLALVDTQYF.

J is TRBJ2-1 and V is TRBV20-1; TCRdb's D gene call, TRBD2, goes unchecked for lack of DNA. Germline-derived CDR1 and CDR2 are DFQATT and SNEGSKA (reference sequence). The CDR3 runs to 16 residues. The CDR3 reads CSATRTSGLWANEQFF.

The chain couples TRBV7-2 to TRBJ2-1; the TCRdb D gene call, TRBD1, has no DNA to confirm it. The CDR3 extends over 13 amino acids. Germline V lookup: CDR1 SGHTA, CDR2 FQGNSA. The CDR3 protein is CASSHRDTNEQFF.

The chain recombines TRBV5-6 with TRBJ2-5; there is no DNA to check the TCRdb D call of TRBD2. The CDR3 has 14 amino acids. The germline gives CDR1 SGHDT, CDR2 YYEEEE. CDR3: CAGSQGLGGETQYF.

The chain recombines TRBV29-1 with TRBJ2-3; with no DNA, the TCRdb D assignment of TRBD1 cannot be verified. This CDR3 has 16 amino acids. CDR1 and CDR2 from the germline V gene are SQVTM and ANQGSEA. CDR3: CSVVGVRGPSVDTQYF.

V is TRBV24-1 and J is TRBJ2-3; TCRdb lists TRBD2, though no DNA is available to test this call. CDR3 length: 13 residues. Per the germline V gene, CDR1 is KGHDR and CDR2 is SFDVKD. The CDR3 loop is CATSLLLTDTQYF.

The chain joins TRBV25-1 to TRBJ1-6. The V gene's germline CDR1 is MGHDK and CDR2 SYGVNS. The CDR3 spans 13 residues. The CDR3 reads CASRAVNASPLHF.

The rearrangement links TRBV5-1 to TRBJ1-1. This CDR3 has 11 amino acids. Per the germline V gene, CDR1 is SGHRS and CDR2 is YFSETQ. The CDR3 loop is CASNMNTEAFF.

This chain joins TRBV20-1 and TRBJ2-1. Looked up from germline, CDR1 is DFQATT and CDR2 is SNEGSKA (reference sequence). The CDR3 covers 14 residues. The CDR3 sequence: CSATDGSSYNEQFF.

The chain uses TRBV15 and TRBJ1-5; TCRdb calls TRBD1, which cannot be checked without DNA. CDR3 length equals 16 residues. CDR1 LNHNV and CDR2 YYDKDF come from the germline V gene (reference sequence). The CDR3 here is CATSSRQGASGQPQHF.

The chain has TRBV19 and TRBJ1-1; TCRdb indicates TRBD1, and absent DNA this call remains unverified. This CDR3 comprises 14 residues. Germline CDR1 is LNHDA and CDR2 is SQIVND (reference sequence). The CDR3 protein is CATARVSTNTEAFF.

The chain is built from TRBV20-1 and TRBJ2-3. This CDR3 has 13 amino acids. Germline V gene data show CDR1 as DFQATT and CDR2 as SNEGSKA (reference sequence). The CDR3 sequence is CSARDYQFATQYF.

The chain's CDR3 is CASSQDGSSTDTQYF. This rearrangement joins TRBV3-1 to TRBJ2-3. Germline V gene lookup returns CDR1 LGHDT and CDR2 YNNKEL (reference sequence). The CDR3 sequence is 15 residues long.

The rearrangement uses TRBV3-1 and TRBJ2-3. The CDR3 extends over 15 amino acids. The germline gives CDR1 LGHDT, CDR2 YNNKEL (reference sequence). Here the CDR3 reads CASSQAKQLADTQYF.

The genes are TRBV20-1 and TRBJ2-3; the TRBD2 assignment by TCRdb is unverifiable without DNA. CDR1 is DFQATT, CDR2 SNEGSKA, per germline (reference sequence). CDR3 length: 13 amino acids. The CDR3 here is CSAELAGTDTQYF.